This TCR beta chain stems from a study of cytomegalovirus exposure and HLA in healthy donors. Study information: The same platform was used for the 100 to 150 validation repertoires as for the roughly 660 first-cohort repertoires, as reported in a later analysis. General study points: Accounts indicate the classifier identified cytomegalovirus status with strong specificity and sensitivity. Among TCR beta chains, those listed as cytomegalovirus-associated numbered fewer than 200.

Sequencing used immunoSEQ multiplex PCR; TCRdb keeps in-frame clones, though not all of them. The sample has under 200,000 clones; approximately 89% are singletons. Of note for this clone: Its specificity is not known.

This CDR3 has 14 amino acids. CDR1 is SGDLS, CDR2 YYNGEE, per germline. With 6 bases clipped from V and 3 bases from J, the junction kept 8 bases outside the gene matches. The sequenced material came from PBMCs. The receptor was isolated from a woman in her late teens or twenties in good health and CMV-seropositive. The chain is built from TRBV9 and TRBJ2-7, with 8 bases that match TRBD1. The CDR3 nucleotides are TGTGCCAGCACCCCCGGGACAGGAGGCTACGAGCAGTACTTC. Translation gives CASTPGTGGYEQYF.